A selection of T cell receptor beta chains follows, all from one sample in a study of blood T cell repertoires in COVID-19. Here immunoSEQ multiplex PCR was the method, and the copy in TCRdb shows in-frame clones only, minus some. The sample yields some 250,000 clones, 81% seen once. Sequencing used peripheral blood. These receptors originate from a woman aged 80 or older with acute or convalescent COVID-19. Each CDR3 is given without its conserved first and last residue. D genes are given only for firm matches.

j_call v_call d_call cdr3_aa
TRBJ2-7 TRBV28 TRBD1 ASSSPGQTYEQY
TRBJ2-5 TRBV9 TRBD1 ASSPTTGAVGTQY
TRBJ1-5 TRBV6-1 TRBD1 ASSERGDRGLVSNQPQH
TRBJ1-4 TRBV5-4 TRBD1 ASSRGQGLATNEKLF
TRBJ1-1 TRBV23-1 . ASSQSVSEAF
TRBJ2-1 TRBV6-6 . ASRLSGNEQF
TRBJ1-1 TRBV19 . ASSPLGHLNTEAF
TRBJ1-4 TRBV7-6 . ASSSTDLADEKLF
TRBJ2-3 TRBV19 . ASNPGRQGHTQY
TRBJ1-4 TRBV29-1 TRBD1 SAGTGQEKLF
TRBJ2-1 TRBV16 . ASSPKPTGNREQF
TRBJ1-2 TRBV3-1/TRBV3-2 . ASSQLQGDGYT
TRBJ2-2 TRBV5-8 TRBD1 ASSLGRDRFNTGELF